This is a list of T cell receptor beta chains from one sample in a study of OX40 agonist ivuxolimab in advanced cancers. Sequencing was performed with immunoSEQ multiplex PCR; in TCRdb, only in-frame clones are kept and a portion is missing. The sample holds some 49,000 clones, about 85% seen once. Material: CD4+ or CD8+ T cells sorted from blood, obtained in a trial of the OX40 agonist ivuxolimab. These receptors were taken from an adult with an advanced solid tumor such as melanoma, head and neck, liver or kidney cancer. The CDR3 runs from the conserved cysteine through the conserved F or W. D genes are given only for firm matches. The size of a clone is reported for some rows only, either as once, few or many, or as a class for expanded clones.

clone_size	v_call	d_call	j_call	cdr3_length	cdr3_aa	cdr3_nt
once	TRBV19	NA	TRBJ1-6	13	CASKEGGNSPLHF	TGTGCCAGTAAAGAGGGAGGGAATTCACCCCTCCACTTT
NA	TRBV7-3	NA	TRBJ2-3	14	CASSSLGGTDTQYF	TGTGCCAGCAGCTCCCTGGGTGGTACAGATACGCAGTATTTT
NA	TRBV11-2	TRBD1	TRBJ2-1	15	CASSAVRQGYNEQFF	TGTGCCAGCAGCGCCGTCCGACAGGGATACAATGAGCAGTTCTTC
NA	TRBV4-1	NA	TRBJ1-1	15	CASSQAQAGDTEAFF	TGCGCCAGCAGCCAAGCCCAGGCCGGGGACACTGAAGCTTTCTTT
NA	TRBV10-3	TRBD1	TRBJ2-2	16	CAISDWDSKQIWELFF	TGTGCCATCAGTGACTGGGACAGCAAACAGATCTGGGAGCTGTTTTTT
NA	TRBV19	TRBD1	TRBJ1-2	17	CASSTGQGVEKVHGYTF	TGTGCCAGTAGTACAGGACAGGGCGTCGAGAAGGTGCATGGCTACACCTTC
NA	TRBV29-1	NA	TRBJ2-7	13	CSATTGYSYEQYF	TGCAGCGCAACGACAGGATACTCCTACGAGCAGTACTTC
NA	TRBV27	NA	TRBJ2-7	13	CASTSAGHYEQYF	TGTGCCAGCACATCGGCAGGACACTACGAGCAGTACTTC
NA	TRBV28	NA	TRBJ1-5	14	CASRGTGGNQPQHF	TGTGCCAGCAGGGGCACGGGTGGCAATCAGCCCCAGCATTTT
NA	TRBV6-1	TRBD1	TRBJ2-1	14	CASGDRIKTNEQFF	TGTGCCAGCGGGGACAGGATAAAAACCAATGAGCAGTTCTTC
NA	TRBV11-2	NA	TRBJ1-2	14	CASSSDSYNYGYTF	TGTGCCAGCAGCTCGGACAGCTATAACTATGGCTACACCTTC
NA	TRBV28	NA	TRBJ2-7	12	CASSLMRYEQYF	TGTGCCAGCAGTTTAATGAGGTACGAGCAGTACTTC
once	TRBV7-2	NA	TRBJ2-3	14	CASSPGLSTDTQYF	TGTGCCAGCAGCCCCGGACTGAGCACAGATACGCAGTATTTT
NA	TRBV7-3	NA	TRBJ2-7	14	CASSLSGGRYEQYF	TGTGCCAGCAGCTTAAGCGGGGGCCGCTACGAGCAGTACTTC
NA	TRBV27	TRBD1	TRBJ2-5	22	CASSLEYHLGTGGVWGQETQYF	TGTGCCAGCAGTTTAGAATACCACCTCGGGACAGGGGGCGTTTGGGGGCAAGAGACCCAGTACTTC
NA	TRBV7-8	NA	TRBJ2-7	14	CASSIKRGSYEQYF	TGTGCCAGCAGCATTAAAAGGGGGTCCTACGAGCAGTACTTC
NA	TRBV28	NA	TRBJ1-5	13	CASSWGLEQPQHF	TGTGCCAGCAGTTGGGGGTTGGAGCAGCCCCAGCATTTT
NA	TRBV6-1	NA	TRBJ1-1	14	CASSELSGNGGAFF	TGTGCCAGCAGTGAATTATCGGGTAATGGTGGAGCTTTCTTT
NA	TRBV6-6	TRBD1	TRBJ1-4	15	CASRSPGQKDEKLFF	TGTGCCAGCAGGTCTCCGGGACAGAAGGATGAAAAACTGTTTTTT
NA	TRBV5-6	NA	TRBJ1-1	13	CASSGDSGTEAFF	TGTGCCAGCAGCGGTGACAGTGGGACTGAAGCTTTCTTT
NA	TRBV27	NA	TRBJ1-5	16	CASSFPLQDSNQPQHF	TGTGCCAGCAGTTTTCCCTTACAGGATAGCAATCAGCCCCAGCATTTT
NA	TRBV6-1	NA	TRBJ1-2	13	CASSLNPVYGYTF	TGTGCCAGCAGTTTGAACCCAGTTTATGGCTACACCTTC
NA	TRBV7-6	NA	TRBJ2-1	15	CASSLGLGGPNEQFF	TGTGCCAGCAGCTTAGGACTCGGGGGTCCTAATGAGCAGTTCTTC
once	TRBV5-1	NA	TRBJ1-3	14	CASSEQGYGNTIYF	TGCGCCAGCAGCGAACAGGGTTACGGAAACACCATATATTTT
once	TRBV9	NA	TRBJ1-3	17	CASSVALSGGSGNTIYF	TGTGCCAGCAGCGTAGCTCTATCAGGAGGCTCTGGAAACACCATATATTTT
NA	TRBV6-1	TRBD1	TRBJ1-1	15	CASSEEDRGNTEAFF	TGTGCCAGCAGTGAAGAGGACAGGGGGAACACTGAAGCTTTCTTT
NA	TRBV6-4	TRBD1	TRBJ2-3	17	CASSDSAGGISTDTQYF	TGTGCCAGCAGTGACTCGGCAGGGGGCATCAGCACAGATACGCAGTATTTT
once	TRBV5-4	NA	TRBJ2-5	13	CASSSKGQETQYF	TGTGCCAGCAGCTCGAAAGGGCAAGAGACCCAGTACTTC
NA	TRBV6-5	NA	TRBJ1-2	13	CASSYGANYGYTF	TGTGCCAGCAGTTACGGGGCTAACTATGGCTACACCTTC
NA	TRBV11-2	NA	TRBJ1-3	16	CASSYSGPYSGNTIYF	TGTGCCAGCAGCTATTCGGGCCCATACTCTGGAAACACCATATATTTT
NA	TRBV9	NA	TRBJ2-7	13	CASSVGGSTEQYF	TGTGCCAGCAGCGTAGGGGGGAGTACAGAGCAGTACTTC
few	TRBV11-2	NA	TRBJ2-1	11	CASSLTEEQFF	TGTGCCAGCAGCTTGACAGAAGAGCAGTTCTTC
NA	TRBV27	NA	TRBJ2-1	15	CASSLSRGSYNEQFF	TGTGCCAGCAGTTTATCCCGAGGCTCCTACAATGAGCAGTTCTTC
NA	TRBV28	TRBD2	TRBJ2-7	13	CASRPGLTYEQYF	TGTGCCAGCAGACCGGGACTAACCTACGAGCAGTACTTC
NA	TRBV11-2	TRBD2	TRBJ2-1	15	CASSIRRGVGDEQFF	TGTGCCAGCAGCATTCGGCGGGGGGTTGGAGATGAGCAGTTCTTC
NA	TRBV11-2	TRBD1	TRBJ1-1	15	CASSSRQGARTEAFF	TGTGCCAGCAGCTCGAGACAGGGGGCGAGGACTGAAGCTTTCTTT
once	TRBV19	NA	TRBJ1-1	16	CASSPRGGMLLVEAFF	TGTGCCAGTAGTCCTCGGGGAGGGATGCTTCTGGTTGAAGCTTTCTTT
NA	TRBV9	NA	TRBJ2-7	15	CASSVGPVSSYEQYF	TGTGCCAGCAGCGTAGGTCCAGTGAGCTCCTACGAGCAGTACTTC
NA	TRBV7-6	TRBD2	TRBJ2-1	16	CASSLGSGGPYNEQFF	TGTGCCAGCAGCTTGGGTAGCGGGGGCCCCTACAATGAGCAGTTCTTC
NA	TRBV19	NA	TRBJ1-3	17	CASSGTRQAYSGNTIYF	TGTGCCAGTAGTGGGACTCGACAGGCGTACTCTGGAAACACCATATATTTT
NA	TRBV27	NA	TRBJ1-4	16	CASSFSRVSTNEKLFF	TGTGCCAGCAGTTTTAGCAGGGTCTCAACTAATGAAAAACTGTTTTTT
once	TRBV7-6	TRBD1	TRBJ1-5	15	CASSPGTGVDQPQHF	TGTGCCAGCAGCCCGGGGACAGGGGTGGACCAGCCCCAGCATTTT
NA	TRBV28	NA	TRBJ2-7	12	CASSLGTYEQYF	TGTGCCAGCAGTTTAGGTACCTACGAGCAGTACTTC
NA	TRBV6-5	NA	TRBJ1-2	13	CASSYSMVLGYTF	TGTGCCAGCAGTTACTCCATGGTATTAGGCTACACCTTC
once	TRBV7-9	TRBD1	TRBJ2-5	14	CASSSGQGLETQYF	TGTGCCAGCAGCTCGGGACAGGGTTTAGAGACCCAGTACTTC
NA	TRBV19	TRBD1	TRBJ1-5	18	CASNHPLGGQGENQPQHF	TGTGCCAGTAATCACCCCTTAGGGGGGCAGGGGGAAAATCAGCCCCAGCATTTT
NA	TRBV13	NA	TRBJ1-1	14	CASSFRRGTTEAFF	TGTGCCAGCAGCTTTCGTAGGGGGACCACTGAAGCTTTCTTT
NA	TRBV19	NA	TRBJ1-1	15	CASSIGPSLNTEAFF	TGTGCCAGTAGTATCGGCCCGTCATTGAACACTGAAGCTTTCTTT